These 13 T cell receptor beta chains share one sample of origin, sequenced in a study of blood T cell repertoires in COVID-19. Assay: immunoSEQ multiplex PCR; the TCRdb copy retains only in-frame clones and omits some. The table shows tens of thousands of clones, with around 79% occurring only once. What was sequenced was peripheral blood. The receptors come from a man in his sixties with active or convalescent COVID-19.

V gene TRBV6-5 combines with J gene TRBJ1-1, with D unclear. The CDR3 has 14 amino acids. The germline V gene encodes CDR1 MNHEY and CDR2 SVGAGI. Between the trimmed V and J ends, which lost 10 bases and 8 bases, there was a span of 23 bases. The CDR3: CAIERGINTVEAFF. Here the CDR3 DNA reads TGTGCCATCGAACGGGGTATAAACACTGTGGAAGCTTTCTTT.

This chain links TRBV5-1 with TRBJ2-3, with TRBD2 matching over 9 bases. This CDR3 is built from 15 residues. J gave up 5 bases and V 2 bases, and 6 bases lay outside the gene matches. The germline V gene has CDR1 SGHRS and CDR2 YFSETQ. As DNA, the CDR3 is TGCGCCAGCAGCTTAGGCGGGGGGGCTTTAGATACGCAGTATTTT. Residues: CASSLGGGALDTQYF.

V is TRBV4-2 and J is TRBJ1-1; TRBD1 might be the D (5 bases). The germline V gene encodes CDR1 LGHNA and CDR2 YNFKEQ. This CDR3 comprises 14 residues. The V end was cut by 0 bases, the J end by 5 bases, with 10 bases between. This CDR3 reads CASSQDPGETEAFF. In DNA form, the CDR3 reads TGTGCCAGCAGCCAAGATCCGGGGGAGACTGAAGCTTTCTTT.

CDR3 region: CASSYGGATNEKLFF. CDR3 coding DNA: TGTGCCAGCAGTTACGGGGGGGCCACTAATGAAAAACTGTTTTTT. This chain connects TRBV6-5 to TRBJ1-4; TRBD1 is a possible D gene (6 bases). The CDR3 is made up of 15 amino acids. The germline CDR1 and CDR2 sequences are MNHEY and SVGAGI. Trimming removed 2 bases from V and 2 bases from J, with 9 bases in between.

This clone was detected once. Other DNA sequences in the same sample also yield this CDR3. The chain has TRBV5-6 and TRBJ1-5; unclear D gene. V lost 0 bases and J lost 1, with 11 bases in between. CDR1 is SGHDT and CDR2 is YYEEEE in the germline V gene. The CDR3 sequence is 16 residues long. CDR3 region: CASSLGAGASNQPQHF. As DNA, the CDR3 is TGTGCCAGCAGCTTGGGGGCGGGAGCCAGCAATCAGCCCCAGCATTTT.

The rearrangement uses TRBV6-5 and TRBJ2-7, with D possibly being TRBD2 (7 bases). V shed 0 bases and J shed 7 bases, with 19 bases lying between them. There are 16 residues in the CDR3. Germline V gene sequence: CDR1 MNHEY, CDR2 SVGAGI. CDR3: CASSYSNRGARDEQYF. CDR3 sequence (DNA): TGTGCCAGCAGTTACTCGAATCGGGGGGCGCGGGATGAGCAGTACTTC.

The rearrangement joins TRBV7-2 to TRBJ2-5; a weak D match, TRBD1 (6 bases). Trimming left V 5 bases short and J 1 base short, with 20 bases between. CDR1 is SGHTA and CDR2 is FQGNSA in the germline V gene. This CDR3 has 17 residues. CDR3 DNA sequence: TGTGCCAGCAGCCCATGGGTCGATGGCAGGGGCCAAGAGACCCAGTACTTC. This encodes CASSPWVDGRGQETQYF.

The gene calls are TRBV4-1 and TRBJ2-7; D is perhaps TRBD1 (6 bases). CDR3 length: 13 amino acids. Germline V lookup: CDR1 MGHRA, CDR2 YSYEKL. V lost 9 bases and J lost 0, with 12 bases in between. This chain's CDR3 is CASGQGSSYEQYF. The DNA for the CDR3 is TGCGCCAGTGGGCAGGGGAGCTCCTACGAGCAGTACTTC.

The chain carries TRBV4-3 and TRBJ2-3; 16 nucleotides align to TRBD2. The CDR3 totals 16 residues. Per the germline V gene, CDR1 is LGHNA and CDR2 is YSLEER. The J segment lost 6 bases and the V segment lost 4 bases, leaving 4 bases of the junction unmatched. CDR3 coding DNA: TGCGCCAGCAGCCCCAGGGGACTAGCGGGGGGGGATACGCAGTATTTT. It codes for CASSPRGLAGGDTQYF.

The chain carries TRBV19 and TRBJ1-3; unclear D gene. This CDR3 has 11 residues. Germline CDR1 LNHDA, CDR2 SQIVND (reference sequence). V was trimmed by 8 bases and J by 4 bases, leaving 6 bases between them. The CDR3 region has the DNA TGTGCCAGTGGGCAGGGAAACACCATATATTTT. Translating gives CASGQGNTIYF.

This sequence joins TRBV4-1 and TRBJ2-6; 7 bases fit TRBD2. The ends lost 2 bases at V and 5 bases at J; junction bases unmatched: 3. Germline loops: CDR1 MGHRA, CDR2 YSYEKL. This CDR3 comprises 15 residues. DNA for the CDR3: TGCGCCAGCAGCCAAAGCGGGGACTGGGCCAACGTCCTGACTTTC. Translation: CASSQSGDWANVLTF.

This clone appeared a few times. The chain recombines TRBV9 with TRBJ2-1, with TRBD2 matching over 14 bases. The V segment lost 4 bases and the J segment 4 bases; nucleotides outside the gene matches: 7. CDR3 length: 17 amino acids. Germline V lookup: CDR1 SGDLS, CDR2 YYNGEE. CDR3 sequence (DNA): TGTGCCAGCAGCTTCCGACTAGCGGGGGGGCGGTACAATGAGCAGTTCTTC. The encoded protein is CASSFRLAGGRYNEQFF.

This chain's CDR3 is CASSLKHSGLTTNEKLFF. The CDR3 DNA sequence: TGTGCCAGCAGCTTGAAGCATTCAGGGTTAACAACTAATGAAAAACTGTTTTTT. The V gene is TRBV5-5, the J gene TRBJ1-4, with D perhaps TRBD1 (5 bases). The germline gives CDR1 SGHKS, CDR2 YYEKEE (reference sequence). The CDR3 sequence is 18 residues long. V lost 1 base and J lost 0, with 16 bases in between.